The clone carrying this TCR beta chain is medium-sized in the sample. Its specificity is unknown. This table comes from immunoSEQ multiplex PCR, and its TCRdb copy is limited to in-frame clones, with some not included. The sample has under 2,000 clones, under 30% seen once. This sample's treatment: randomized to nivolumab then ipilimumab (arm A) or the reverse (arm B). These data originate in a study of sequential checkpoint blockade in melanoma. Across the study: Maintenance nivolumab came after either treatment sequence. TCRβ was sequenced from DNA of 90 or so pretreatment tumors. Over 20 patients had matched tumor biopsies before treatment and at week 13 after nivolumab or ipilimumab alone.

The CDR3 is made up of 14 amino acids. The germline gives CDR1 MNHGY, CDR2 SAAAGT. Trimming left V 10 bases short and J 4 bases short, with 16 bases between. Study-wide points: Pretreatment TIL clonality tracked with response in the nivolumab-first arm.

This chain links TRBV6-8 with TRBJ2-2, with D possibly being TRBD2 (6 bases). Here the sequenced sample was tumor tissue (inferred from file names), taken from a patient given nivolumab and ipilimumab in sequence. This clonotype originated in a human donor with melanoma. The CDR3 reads CATESVGGTGELFF. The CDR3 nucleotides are TGTGCCACCGAGTCTGTCGGGGGCACCGGGGAGCTGTTTTTT.